Each of the 21 T cell receptor beta chains below was sequenced from the same sample in a study of blood T cell repertoires in COVID-19. Sequencing used immunoSEQ multiplex PCR; TCRdb keeps in-frame clones, though not all of them. This table has about 130,000 clones, about 70% appearing once. Sequencing input: peripheral blood. Receptor source: a man aged 55 to 70 with acute or convalescent COVID-19.

In its sample, this clone was seen a few times. This chain links TRBV2 with TRBJ2-3; D perhaps matches TRBD2 (5 bases). Germline loops: CDR1 SNHLY, CDR2 FYNNEI. V dropped 2 bases and J dropped 2 bases, with 8 bases sitting between them. The CDR3 spans 14 residues. The CDR3 sequence: CASSELATTDTQYF. The CDR3 nucleotides are TGTGCCAGCAGTGAATTAGCGACCACAGATACGCAGTATTTT.

Here the CDR3 reads CSLAGAIGDPSTDTQYF. The CDR3 coding sequence is TGCAGCCTTGCAGGGGCGATTGGCGACCCTAGCACAGATACGCAGTATTTT. The V and J genes are TRBV29-1 and TRBJ2-3; D perhaps matches TRBD1 (6 bases). This CDR3 contains 17 residues. The V end was cut by 8 bases, the J end by 0 bases, with 24 bases between. Germline lookup yields CDR1 SQVTM and CDR2 ANQGSEA.

This sequence joins TRBV4-2 and TRBJ2-3, with TRBD2 matching 8 bases. After removal of 1 base from V and 2 bases from J, the junction contained 11 bases not matched to a gene. Looked up from germline, CDR1 is LGHNA and CDR2 is YNFKEQ. This CDR3 spans 18 amino acids. The CDR3, as DNA: TGTGCCAGCAGCCAAGTTGTACTAGCGGAACTCTCCACAGATACGCAGTATTTT. Its translation: CASSQVVLAELSTDTQYF.

The chain uses TRBV5-1 and TRBJ2-3; 14 bases align to TRBD2. J gave up 2 bases and V 1 base, and 15 bases lay outside the gene matches. This CDR3 comprises 21 residues. Germline V CDR1 and CDR2: SGHRS, YFSETQ. CDR3 coding DNA: TGCGCCAGCAGCTTGAATTCTTTGGGACTAGCGGGAGTACGCGCCACAGATACGCAGTATTTT. Its protein product is CASSLNSLGLAGVRATDTQYF.

In the case of this clone: Distinct nucleotide sequences in the sample also encode this CDR3. The chain employs TRBV19 and TRBJ1-2; 9 bases map to TRBD1. The CDR3 runs 13 residues. CDR1 is LNHDA and CDR2 is SQIVND in the germline V gene (reference sequence). V was clipped by 2 bases and J by 7 bases; unmatched bases: 2. For the CDR3, the DNA is TGTGCCAGTAGTATACGACAGGGGGTTGGCTACACCTTC. It codes for CASSIRQGVGYTF. Full variable domain (remainder filled in from reference TRBV19 and TRBJ1-2): DGGITQSPKYLFRKEGQNVTLSCEQNLNHDAMYWYRQDPGQGLRLIYYSQIVNDFQKGDIAEGYSVSREKKESFPLTVTSAQKNPTAFYLCASSIRQGVGYTFGSGTRLTVV.

This clone was seen a handful of times. The chain carries TRBV7-8 and TRBJ1-1; D gene uncertain. This CDR3 comprises 13 residues. Trimming removed 4 bases at V and 1 base at J, with 7 bases between. Germline assignment: CDR1 SGHVS and CDR2 FQNEAQ. The DNA of the CDR3 is TGTGCCAGCAGCTCTGGAGGGAACACTGAAGCTTTCTTT. Encoded protein: CASSSGGNTEAFF.

The rearrangement links TRBV10-3 to TRBJ1-2; possible D gene TRBD1, 5 bases. CDR3 length: 13 amino acids. V was pared by 2 bases and J by 2 bases, with 6 bases between. Per the germline V gene, CDR1 is ENHRY and CDR2 is SYGVKD. The CDR3 coding sequence is TGTGCCATCAGTGAGACAGGAAACTATGGCTACACCTTC. As protein: CAISETGNYGYTF.

The V call is TRBV7-9, the J call TRBJ1-2; D not resolved. Germline CDR1 SEHNR, CDR2 FQNEAQ (reference sequence). Trimming left V 5 bases short and J 1 base short, with 14 bases between. The CDR3 spans 15 residues. The CDR3 loop reads CASSRRAGINYGYTF. The CDR3 region has the DNA TGTGCCAGCAGCCGCCGTGCCGGGATTAACTATGGCTACACCTTC.

J is TRBJ1-1 and V is TRBV12-3 or TRBV12-4; the D is unclear. Trimming shortened V by 5 bases and J by 2 bases, and 6 bases separated the two germline ends. This CDR3 region has 12 residues. CDR3 nucleotides: TGTGCCAGCAGTCGGAGCAACACTGAAGCTTTCTTT. Its translation is CASSRSNTEAFF.

The chain couples TRBV30 to TRBJ2-1; TRBD2 matches at 9 bases. V dropped 3 bases and J dropped 4; count of bases not matched to a gene: 4. Germline assignment: CDR1 GTSNPN and CDR2 SVGIG (reference sequence). This CDR3 has 14 residues. The CDR3 coding sequence is TGTGCCTGGAGGGAGACTAGCGGATACAATGAGCAGTTCTTC. Translated, it gives CAWRETSGYNEQFF.

The V and J genes are TRBV28 and TRBJ2-1, with 7 bases lining up with TRBD2. In germline, CDR1 is MDHEN, CDR2 SYDVKM. This CDR3 spans 16 amino acids. The V gene end was trimmed by 8 bases and the J gene end by 3 bases; junction bases not matched to a gene: 13. CDR3 sequence: CASPPELTSSYNEQFF. Here the CDR3 DNA reads TGTGCCAGCCCCCCGGAACTGACTAGCAGCTACAATGAGCAGTTCTTC.

The CDR3 sequence is CASSEVSGDKYGYTF. In DNA, the CDR3 is TGTGCCAGCAGTGAAGTGTCGGGAGACAAATATGGCTACACCTTC. The rearrangement joins TRBV2 to TRBJ1-2; D is ambiguous. V dropped 1 base and J dropped 5 bases, with 14 bases sitting between them. Germline V gives CDR1 SNHLY, CDR2 FYNNEI. This CDR3 spans 15 amino acids.

The rearrangement joins TRBV6-5 to TRBJ1-5, with D possibly TRBD1 on 6 matching bases. This CDR3 has 14 residues. The ends were cut back, 6 bases at V and 0 bases at J, with 9 bases in the middle. Germline V gives CDR1 MNHEY, CDR2 SVGAGI. Written as DNA, the CDR3 is TGTGCCAGCAGACAGGGCCATAGCAATCAGCCCCAGCATTTT. Protein sequence: CASRQGHSNQPQHF.

This clone turned up a few times. The CDR3 DNA is TGCAGCGTTTTGGGACAGGGATTAGCAACTAATGAAAAACTGTTTTTT. Translated, it gives CSVLGQGLATNEKLFF. The chain carries TRBV29-1 and TRBJ1-4; TRBD1 matches at 9 bases. The CDR3 is 16 residues long. Germline V gene sequence: CDR1 SQVTM, CDR2 ANQGSEA. J lost 0 bases, V lost 5 bases, and 7 bases had no gene match.

The J gene is TRBJ1-2, the V gene TRBV6-2 or TRBV6-3, with 7 nucleotides matching TRBD1. Germline values: CDR1 MNHEY, CDR2 SVGEGT. The length of the CDR3 is 14 residues. Unmatched junction bases numbered 4, after V lost 2 bases and J lost 4 bases. As DNA, the CDR3 is TGTGCCAGCAGTTACGTCGGGACAGTCTATGGCTACACCTTC. It codes for CASSYVGTVYGYTF.

The chain recombines TRBV27 with TRBJ1-2; D is undetermined. This CDR3 is 14 amino acids long. Germline CDR1 reads MNHEY; CDR2 reads SMNVEV (reference sequence). Trimming shortened V by 2 bases and J by 0 bases, and 7 bases separated the two germline ends. The CDR3 sequence: CASSLTSPNYGYTF. The CDR3 DNA follows: TGTGCCAGCAGTTTAACTAGCCCTAACTATGGCTACACCTTC.

V usage is TRBV4-1 and J usage is TRBJ2-7; D may be TRBD2 (5 bases). Germline V gives CDR1 MGHRA, CDR2 YSYEKL. The CDR3 contains 16 residues. V lost 1 base and J 0 bases, leaving 13 bases between the germline ends. For the CDR3, the DNA is TGCGCCAGCAGCCAAGCTCGGCCGGGAAGCTCCTACGAGCAGTACTTC. Translating gives CASSQARPGSSYEQYF.

V and J are TRBV19 and TRBJ2-2; possibly TRBD2 for D (7 bases). Trimming left V 7 bases short and J 4 bases short, with 19 bases between. This CDR3 has 16 residues. Germline values: CDR1 LNHDA, CDR2 SQIVND (reference sequence). The CDR3 DNA sequence: TGTGCCAGTAAGCCACAGGGAGGGACCCTCACCGGGGAGCTGTTTTTT. It is translated as CASKPQGGTLTGELFF.

This sequence joins TRBV10-3 and TRBJ1-2; 7 positions agree with TRBD1. V lost 5 bases, J lost 4 bases, and 7 bases stayed unmatched. In germline, CDR1 is ENHRY, CDR2 SYGVKD. The CDR3 has 14 residues. This chain's CDR3 is CAISSPGQTYGYTF. The CDR3 DNA follows: TGTGCCATCAGTTCCCCGGGACAGACCTATGGCTACACCTTC.

The chain recombines TRBV5-1 with TRBJ1-4; 7 nucleotides agree with TRBD1. J was trimmed by 4 bases and V by 4 bases; bases with no gene match: 7. Germline assignment: CDR1 SGHRS and CDR2 YFSETQ. The CDR3 is made up of 15 amino acids. The CDR3 loop is CASSKGQSNNEKLFF. The CDR3 DNA reads TGCGCCAGCAGCAAGGGACAGTCGAATAATGAAAAACTGTTTTTT.

V and J are TRBV5-1 and TRBJ1-1; no definite D call. Trimming removed 3 bases from V and 0 bases from J, with 9 bases in between. The CDR3 runs to 14 residues. CDR1 and CDR2 (germline): SGHRS, YFSETQ. CDR3 protein: CASSSLQMNTEAFF. The CDR3 nucleotides are TGCGCCAGCAGCTCGTTACAAATGAACACTGAAGCTTTCTTT.